One and the same sample provided the 7 T cell receptor beta chains below, sequenced in a study of technical replicates of blood from a few donors. Produced via immunoSEQ multiplex PCR; TCRdb's table is partial and in-frame only. Here the sample spans tens of thousands of clones, approximately 95% being singletons. Sequencing was done on a sample of T cells isolated from PBMCs. All receptors derive from a human donor in good health.

This sequence joins TRBV19 and TRBJ1-1; D not resolved. CDR1 and CDR2 (germline): LNHDA, SQIVND (reference sequence). V was pared by 4 bases and J by 0 bases, with 6 bases between. CDR3 length: 13 amino acids. The CDR3 bases are TGTGCCAGTAGTAGGGCAGTGAACACTGAAGCTTTCTTT. As protein: CASSRAVNTEAFF. The full variable domain, with the rest looked up from reference TRBV19 and TRBJ1-1, is DGGITQSPKYLFRKEGQNVTLSCEQNLNHDAMYWYRQDPGQGLRLIYYSQIVNDFQKGDIAEGYSVSREKKESFPLTVTSAQKNPTAFYLCASSRAVNTEAFFGQGTRLTVV.

The chain is built from TRBV6-5 and TRBJ1-1; maybe TRBD1 (6 bases). From germline, CDR1 is MNHEY and CDR2 SVGAGI. Trimming pared 5 bases from V and 6 bases from J, leaving 10 bases between. The CDR3 covers 12 residues. The CDR3: CASSRGGAEAFF. DNA for the CDR3: TGTGCCAGCAGTAGGGGGGGAGCTGAAGCTTTCTTT.

The chain recombines TRBV5-1 with TRBJ1-1; TRBD1 might be the D (6 bases). CDR3 size: 14 residues. CDR1 is SGHRS, CDR2 YFSETQ, per germline. V lost 1 base, J lost 2 bases, and 9 bases lay in between. CDR3 in DNA: TGCGCCAGCAGCTTGTTAGGGGGTAACACTGAAGCTTTCTTT. The encoded protein is CASSLLGGNTEAFF.

This clone has a handful of counts. This chain joins TRBV10-1 and TRBJ1-4, with D perhaps TRBD1 (5 bases). The length of the CDR3 is 13 residues. Germline V gene data show CDR1 as WNHNN and CDR2 as SYGVQD (reference sequence). Trimming left V 0 bases short and J 6 bases short, with 5 bases between. The CDR3 loop reads CASSESRDEKLFF. CDR3 nucleotide sequence: TGCGCCAGCAGTGAGTCCAGGGATGAAAAACTGTTTTTT.

The chain employs TRBV27 and TRBJ1-3; 7 bases fit TRBD1. CDR1 MNHEY and CDR2 SMNVEV come from the germline V gene (reference sequence). Trimming at V came to 5 bases and at J to 2 bases, leaving 3 bases not matched to a gene. This CDR3 is 14 amino acids long. CDR3 nucleotides: TGTGCCAGCAGTATAACAGGGGCTGGAAACACCATATATTTT. Its protein is CASSITGAGNTIYF.

The chain recombines TRBV5-1 with TRBJ1-4; perhaps TRBD1 as D (6 bases). Germline CDR1 reads SGHRS; CDR2 reads YFSETQ. V lost 6 bases and J lost 5, with 14 bases in between. This CDR3 has 14 residues. DNA for the CDR3: TGCGCCAGCAAGGACAGTCAGACCAATGAAAAACTGTTTTTT. Translating it yields CASKDSQTNEKLFF.

The V and J genes are TRBV6-5 and TRBJ1-1, with D possibly TRBD1 on 5 matching bases. With 11 bases removed from V and 5 bases from J, the gap between germline ends came to 12 bases. The germline V gene encodes CDR1 MNHEY and CDR2 SVGAGI. The CDR3 runs to 11 residues. The CDR3 bases are TGTGCCTGTCGGGGGGGTACTGAAGCTTTCTTT. It translates to CACRGGTEAFF.